The rows below give T cell receptor beta chains drawn from one sample of a study of T cell repertoires in cytomegalovirus infection. TCRdb reprocessed the reads via MiXCR and lists one record per CDR3 protein. The sample has under 600,000 distinct CDR3 sequences; approximately 17% are singletons. Sample: CD8+ T cells from PBMCs. The source of these receptors is a human donor in good health (CMV status not recorded). Some clones in this sample may be carry-over from other donors' samples. The CDR3 runs from the conserved cysteine through the conserved F or W. A D gene is named only where the DNA matches it firmly. A clone size is listed for some rows: how often the clone was seen (once, few, many), or a class if it is expanded.

CAWGRLGEGVKNIQYF | TGTGCCTGGGGGCGATTAGGGGAGGGTGTGAAAAACATTCAGTACTTC | . | TRBV30 | TRBD2 | TRBJ2-4
CASTSPDSPYNEQFF | TGTGCCAGCACCTCCCCCGATTCACCCTACAATGAGCAGTTCTTC | few | TRBV12-3/TRBV12-4 | . | TRBJ2-1
CASIGNRRDGYTF | TGTGCCAGCATAGGAAACAGAAGGGATGGCTACACCTTC | . | TRBV25-1 | . | TRBJ1-2
CASSFGPEQYF | TGTGCCAGCAGCTTTGGTCCCGAGCAGTACTTC | many | TRBV7-8 | . | TRBJ2-7
CATLDYAEAFF | TGTGCCACTTTGGACTACGCTGAAGCTTTCTTT | . | TRBV19 | . | TRBJ1-1
CATSEPDREPQYF | TGTGCCACCAGTGAACCCGACAGAGAACCGCAGTATTTT | . | TRBV24-1 | . | TRBJ2-3
CASSMGQPTYNEQFF | TGTGCCAGTAGTATGGGACAGCCTACCTACAATGAGCAGTTCTTC | . | TRBV19 | TRBD1 | TRBJ2-1
CASSYSEGGADGYTF | TGTGCCAGCAGTTACTCGGAGGGGGGCGCGGATGGCTACACCTTC | . | TRBV6-5 | . | TRBJ1-2
CASSLAQTESNQPQHF | TGTGCCAGCAGCTTAGCGCAGACAGAGAGCAATCAGCCCCAGCATTTT | many | TRBV7-9 | . | TRBJ1-5
CSARDLPVSGNTIYF | TGCAGTGCTAGAGACTTGCCTGTCTCTGGAAACACCATATATTTT | few | TRBV20-1 | . | TRBJ1-3
CASSPWSAQETQYF | TGTGCCAGCAGTCCTTGGTCAGCCCAAGAGACCCAGTACTTC | many | TRBV27 | . | TRBJ2-5
CSASSGGADWTDTQYF | TGCAGTGCTTCTAGCGGGGGGGCCGACTGGACAGATACGCAGTATTTT | . | TRBV20-1 | TRBD2 | TRBJ2-3
CATSERLASNYNEQFF | TGTGCCACCAGTGAAAGACTAGCGAGTAACTACAATGAGCAGTTCTTC | . | TRBV24-1 | TRBD2 | TRBJ2-1
CASSLNRGLLNEQFF | TGCGCCAGCAGCTTGAACAGGGGGCTTCTCAATGAGCAGTTCTTC | . | TRBV5-1 | TRBD1 | TRBJ2-1
CASSGTSGREWEDF | TGTGCCAGCAGTGGGACTAGCGGGAGGGAATGGGAGGACTTC | . | TRBV6-5 | TRBD2 | TRBJ2-7
CASSSPRTGALYNEQFF | TGTGCCAGCAGTTCCCCCCGGACAGGGGCCCTCTACAATGAGCAGTTCTTC | many | TRBV27 | TRBD1 | TRBJ2-1
CAIMGIAGESSYNEQFF | TGTGCCATCATGGGAATAGCGGGTGAAAGCTCCTACAATGAGCAGTTCTTC | many | TRBV10-3 | TRBD2 | TRBJ2-1
CASSTWGLAGERNEQFF | TGTGCCAGCAGCACCTGGGGACTAGCGGGAGAGAGAAATGAGCAGTTCTTC | many | TRBV7-9 | TRBD2 | TRBJ2-1
CASSPWGVGEQYF | TGTGCCAGCAGCCCCTGGGGGGTAGGCGAGCAGTACTTC | . | TRBV5-6 | . | TRBJ2-7
CASSPSGLGYEQYF | TGTGCCAGCAGCCCGTCGGGACTAGGTTACGAGCAGTACTTC | many | TRBV7-6 | TRBD2 | TRBJ2-7
CASSDGTSGSRSYNEQFF | TGTGCCAGCAGCGACGGGACTAGCGGGAGTAGGTCCTACAATGAGCAGTTCTTC | . | TRBV9 | TRBD2 | TRBJ2-1
CASSPHGQAPGAGYTF | TGTGCCAGCAGTCCCCACGGACAGGCGCCTGGGGCTGGCTACACCTTC | many | TRBV28 | TRBD1 | TRBJ1-2
CASSPRTDRNTEAFF | TGTGCCAGCAGTCCGAGGACAGATCGGAACACTGAAGCTTTCTTT | . | TRBV6-1 | . | TRBJ1-1
CASSYNPTGGSGGTIQETQYF | TGTGCCAGCAGTTACAACCCAACAGGTGGTAGCGGGGGGACAATACAAGAGACCCAGTACTTC | . | TRBV6-6 | TRBD2 | TRBJ2-5
CASSSPLTANTEAFF | TGTGCCAGCAGCTCCCCCCTGACCGCGAACACTGAAGCTTTCTTT | many | TRBV7-9 | . | TRBJ1-1
CASSPQGGPFGANVLTF | TGTGCCAGCAGCCCGCAGGGAGGCCCCTTTGGGGCCAACGTCCTGACTTTC | many | TRBV7-6 | . | TRBJ2-6
CASSSPGDGDYEQYF | TGTGCCAGCAGTTCCCCTGGGGACGGAGACTACGAGCAGTACTTC | . | TRBV27 | . | TRBJ2-7
CASSTGPQSYEQYF | TGTGCCAGCAGCACCGGGCCCCAATCCTACGAGCAGTACTTC | many | TRBV9 | . | TRBJ2-7
CSVEFDGGFNEQFF | TGCAGCGTTGAGTTCGACGGGGGCTTCAATGAGCAGTTCTTC | few | TRBV29-1 | . | TRBJ2-1
CASSLGLRGTETQYF | TGTGCCAGCAGCTTAGGCCTGCGGGGCACGGAGACCCAGTACTTC | many | TRBV11-2 | . | TRBJ2-5
CASSEGQDGYTF | TGTGCCAGCAGTGAGGGGCAGGACGGCTACACCTTC | few | TRBV27 | . | TRBJ1-2
CASSLPPAGYTF | TGTGCCAGCAGCCTACCCCCAGCAGGTTACACCTTC | . | TRBV11-2 | . | TRBJ1-2
CASSPWGQPPHNSPLHF | TGTGCCAGCAGCCCCTGGGGACAGCCTCCCCATAATTCACCCCTCCACTTT | . | TRBV11-2 | TRBD1 | TRBJ1-6
CASSQWNRLSGNTIYF | TGTGCCAGCAGCCAGTGGAATCGGCTGTCTGGAAACACCATATATTTT | . | TRBV11-2 | . | TRBJ1-3
CASSLDRGRAYEQYF | TGTGCCAGCAGCTTAGACAGGGGGCGAGCCTACGAGCAGTACTTC | many | TRBV7-8 | TRBD1 | TRBJ2-7
CASSGGTYSNQPQHF | TGTGCCAGCAGTGGCGGGACGTATAGCAATCAGCCCCAGCATTTT | . | TRBV28 | . | TRBJ1-5
CATSDSPSTDTQYF | TGTGCCACCAGTGATTCCCCTAGCACAGATACGCAGTATTTT | . | TRBV24-1 | . | TRBJ2-3
CASSFSRIPGEKLFF | TGTGCCAGCAGCTTTTCGAGGATCCCCGGTGAAAAACTGTTTTTT | many | TRBV7-8 | . | TRBJ1-4